Given below is one T cell receptor (beta chain) in context. Its antigen is as yet unknown. Trimming removed 5 bases from V and 7 bases from J; junction bases left unmatched: 3. The CDR3 has 14 residues. TCRdb redid the calling of the reads with MiXCR, one entry per CDR3 protein. Of approximately 180,000 distinct CDR3 sequences in the sample, approximately 18% are singletons; the top ten hold under 30%. The data derive from a study of T cell repertoires in cytomegalovirus infection. The wider study: CMV infection together with matching HLA type was indicated by public TCR beta signatures.

Study-wide results and caveats: Using cumulative public TCR beta family frequency, the authors identified those who carried CMV together with the relevant HLA.

This rearrangement joins TRBV12-3 or TRBV12-4 to TRBJ2-1, with 12 bases that match TRBD2. The origin of this receptor is a human donor in good health (CMV status not recorded). Some clones in this sample may be carry-over from other donors' samples. The source material was CD8+ T cells from PBMCs. The CDR3, as DNA: TGTGCCAGCAGTCCTAGCGGGGGGGTAAATGAGCAGTTCTTC. Translation: CASSPSGGVNEQFF.